The 11 T cell receptor beta chains reported below all come from one sample, sequenced in a study of blood T cell repertoires in COVID-19. Profiling relied on immunoSEQ multiplex PCR, and the TCRdb table lists in-frame clones only, not all of them. This table has fewer than 250,000 clones, roughly 82% appearing once. Sequencing used peripheral blood. All receptors derive from a woman aged 70 to 79 with acute or convalescent COVID-19.

The genes are TRBV5-4 and TRBJ1-1; the D gene is possibly TRBD1 (6 bases). This CDR3 is 13 amino acids long. V was shortened by 0 bases and J by 8 bases, with 11 bases between the two germline ends. Looked up from germline, CDR1 is SGHNT and CDR2 is YYREEE (reference sequence). CDR3 protein: CASSLGVGTEAFF. CDR3 DNA sequence: TGTGCCAGCAGCTTGGGGGTGGGGACAGAAGCTTTCTTT. The entire variable domain, with the rest obtained from reference TRBV5-4 and TRBJ1-1, is as follows: ETGVTQSPTHLIKTRGQQVTLRCSSQSGHNTVSWYQQALGQGPQFIFQYYREEENGRGNFPPRFSGLQFPNYSSELNVNALELDDSALYLCASSLGVGTEAFFGQGTRLTVV.

The V gene is TRBV5-5, the J gene TRBJ2-5; 9 bases agree with TRBD1. J gave up 5 bases and V 1 base, and 6 bases lay outside the gene matches. In germline, CDR1 is SGHKS, CDR2 YYEKEE (reference sequence). The CDR3 is made up of 15 amino acids. The CDR3 sequence: CASSLNTGGFETQYF. The DNA of the CDR3 is TGTGCCAGCAGCTTGAATACAGGGGGCTTCGAGACCCAGTACTTC.

The chain employs TRBV28 and TRBJ1-2; 9 positions match TRBD1. The germline gives CDR1 MDHEN, CDR2 SYDVKM. Trimming removed 6 bases from V and 3 bases from J; junction bases left unmatched: 2. The CDR3 sequence is 13 residues long. CDR3 bases: TGTGCCAGCAGGGGACAGGGCCACTATGGCTACACCTTC. As protein: CASRGQGHYGYTF.

A note on this clone: Other nucleotide sequences in the sample specify the same CDR3. The CDR3 loop reads CASSWGTGGTEAFF. The CDR3 DNA reads TGTGCCAGCAGCTGGGGGACAGGGGGAACTGAAGCTTTCTTT. The V gene is TRBV5-5, the J gene TRBJ1-1; 11 bases agree with TRBD1. The CDR3 has 14 residues. The J segment lost 5 bases and the V segment lost 3 bases, leaving 3 bases of the junction unmatched. Germline CDR1 reads SGHKS; CDR2 reads YYEKEE (reference sequence).

This clone was seen a handful of times. The rearrangement joins TRBV3-1 (or the pseudogene TRBV3-2) to TRBJ1-1; D perhaps matches TRBD1 (6 bases). The CDR3 is made up of 14 amino acids. Germline CDR1 is LGHDT and CDR2 is YNNKEL (reference sequence). V was cut by 1 base and J by 0 bases, with 6 bases left in between. CDR3 residues: CASSQGTVNTEAFF. Here the CDR3 DNA reads TGTGCCAGCAGCCAAGGGACAGTGAACACTGAAGCTTTCTTT.

V usage is TRBV5-1 and J usage is TRBJ1-4, with D possibly TRBD1 on 5 matching bases. This CDR3 is 16 amino acids long. CDR1 SGHRS and CDR2 YFSETQ come from the germline V gene. With 4 bases removed from V and 7 bases from J, the gap between germline ends came to 20 bases. CDR3 sequence reads: CASSKGTEGFSEKLFF. The CDR3 nucleotides read TGCGCCAGCAGCAAGGGGACGGAGGGATTCTCTGAAAAACTGTTTTTT. Using reference TRBV5-1 and TRBJ1-4 for the parts outside the CDR3, the full variable domain is KAGVTQTPRYLIKTRGQQVTLSCSPISGHRSVSWYQQTPGQGLQFLFEYFSETQRNKGNFPGRFSGRQFSNSRSEMNVSTLELGDSALYLCASSKGTEGFSEKLFFGSGTQLSVL.

V and J are TRBV7-9 and TRBJ1-4; 8 nucleotides align to TRBD1. J lost 6 bases, V lost 2 bases, and 5 bases had no gene match. This CDR3 is 15 amino acids long. From germline, CDR1 is SEHNR and CDR2 FQNEAQ (reference sequence). CDR3 in amino acids: CASSLRGTGYEKLFF. The CDR3 DNA reads as TGTGCCAGCAGCTTAAGGGGGACAGGTTATGAAAAACTGTTTTTT. The full variable domain, with the rest looked up from reference TRBV7-9 and TRBJ1-4, is DTGVSQNPRHKITKRGQNVTFRCDPISEHNRLYWYRQTLGQGPEFLTYFQNEAQLEKSRLLSDRFSAERPKGSFSTLEIQRTEQGDSAMYLCASSLRGTGYEKLFFGSGTQLSVL.

The genes are TRBV4-3 and TRBJ1-5; D gene uncertain. CDR3 size: 15 residues. The V end was cut by 0 bases, the J end by 0 bases, with 6 bases between. Germline CDR1 reads LGHNA; CDR2 reads YSLEER. The CDR3 sequence: CASSQDRSSNQPQHF. The CDR3 DNA is TGCGCCAGCAGCCAAGATAGGAGTAGCAATCAGCCCCAGCATTTT.

Of note for this clone: A read error may account for a junction end that differs from germline. The same CDR3 also results from other DNA sequences found in this sample. This chain joins TRBV6-5 and TRBJ1-5; D gene ambiguous. From germline, CDR1 is MNHEY and CDR2 SVGAGI. The CDR3 sequence is 14 residues long. CDR3 loop: CASSYQFSNQPQHF. For the CDR3, the DNA is TGCGCCAGCAGTTACCAGTTTAGCAATCAGCCCCAGCATTTT.

The chain links TRBV4-2 to TRBJ2-1; 7 nucleotides match TRBD1. CDR1 is LGHNA and CDR2 is YNFKEQ in the germline V gene. The CDR3 length is 13 residues. Trimming cost V 5 bases and J 11 bases; bases outside gene matches: 9. CDR3 in amino acids: CASSLDRSGQQFF. In DNA form, the CDR3 reads TGTGCCAGCAGCTTGGACAGGTCTGGCCAGCAGTTCTTC.

The V gene is TRBV2, the J gene TRBJ2-3; D is unresolved. V lost 4 bases and J lost 2, with 10 bases in between. CDR1 is SNHLY and CDR2 is FYNNEI in the germline V gene. CDR3 length: 14 amino acids. CDR3 coding DNA: TGTGCCAGCAGTGCCCCCGGGTACACAGATACGCAGTATTTT. Protein: CASSAPGYTDTQYF. The full variable domain, its missing parts supplied by reference TRBV2 and TRBJ2-3, is EPEVTQTPSHQVTQMGQEVILRCVPISNHLYFYWYRQILGQKVEFLVSFYNNEISEKSEIFDDQFSVERPDGSNFTLKIRSTKLEDSAMYFCASSAPGYTDTQYFGPGTRLTVL.